This T cell receptor (beta chain) originates from a study of early T cells in non-severe SARS-CoV-2 infection. Notes on this clonotype: Its antigen is still unknown.

Individual cDNA molecules each received unique molecular identifiers attached to them. TCRdb fed the 5' RACE reads into MiXCR, producing one record per CDR3 protein. The sample includes 50,000 to 70,000 distinct CDR3 sequences, 14% to 15% of them seen just once. Trimming shortened V by 4 bases and J by 8 bases, and 12 bases separated the two germline ends. In germline, CDR1 is MGHRA, CDR2 YSYEKL. This CDR3 has 13 residues. Study observations and caveats: Lookups in VDJdb leaned toward anti-spike CD8 responses and missed private and CD4 specificities.

The sequence came from an adult who was a healthcare worker with PCR-confirmed SARS-CoV-2 infection or an uninfected control (not recorded which). The chain has TRBV4-1 and TRBJ2-1, with a weak D call TRBD2 (7 bases). The source material was whole blood, sampled at baseline. The CDR3 region has the DNA TGCGCCAGCAGCCCAAAGGGGGGGTATGAGCAGTTCTTC. Translation gives CASSPKGGYEQFF.